The entry below gives a single T cell receptor beta chain sequence along with its context. Antigen specificity is unknown. Sequenced by immunoSEQ multiplex PCR; TCRdb stores in-frame clones only, minus some. The table includes 9,500 to 15,000 clones, around 76% detected once. The sample belongs to a study of tumor-infiltrating lymphocytes in localized non-small cell lung cancer. Study-wide results and caveats: TCR sequencing covered a subset of patients with enough tissue.

The clonotype originates from a human donor with non-small cell lung cancer. The sequencing sample was made of lung tumor tissue.

The CDR3 DNA sequence: TGTGCCAGCCGCACCGACAGGGAGGGAGAGACCCAGTACTTC. Translated, it gives CASRTDREGETQYF. The genes are TRBV2 and TRBJ2-5; D may be TRBD1 or TRBD2 (7 bases each). V was pared by 8 bases and J by 4 bases, with 17 bases between. Germline CDR1 is SNHLY and CDR2 is FYNNEI. CDR3 length: 14 amino acids.